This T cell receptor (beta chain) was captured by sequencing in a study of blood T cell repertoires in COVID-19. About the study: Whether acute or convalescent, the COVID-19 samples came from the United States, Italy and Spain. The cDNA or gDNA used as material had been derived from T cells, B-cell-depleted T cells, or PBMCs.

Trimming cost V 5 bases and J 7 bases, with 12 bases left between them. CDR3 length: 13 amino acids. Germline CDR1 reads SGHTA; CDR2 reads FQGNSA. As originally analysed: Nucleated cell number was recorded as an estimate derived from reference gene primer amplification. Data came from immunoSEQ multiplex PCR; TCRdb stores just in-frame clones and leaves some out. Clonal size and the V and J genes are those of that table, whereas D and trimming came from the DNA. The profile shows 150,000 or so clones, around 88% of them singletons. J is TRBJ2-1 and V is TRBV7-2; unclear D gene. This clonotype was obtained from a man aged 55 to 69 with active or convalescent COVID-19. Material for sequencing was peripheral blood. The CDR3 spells CASSPAKSNEQFF. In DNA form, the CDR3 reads TGTGCCAGCAGCCCCGCTAAAAGTAATGAGCAGTTCTTC. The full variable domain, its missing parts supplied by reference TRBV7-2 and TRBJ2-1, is GAGVSQSPSNKVTEKGKDVELRCDPISGHTALYWYRQSLGQGLEFLIYFQGNSAPDKSGLPSDRFSAERTGGSVSTLTIQRTQQEDSAVYLCASSPAKSNEQFFGPGTRLTVL.